This is a list of T cell receptor beta chains from one sample in a study of T cells after yellow fever vaccination. TCRdb called the 5' RACE reads again in MiXCR, with one record for every CDR3 protein. This sample has 75,000 to 100,000 distinct CDR3 sequences, with approximately 9% found just once. The sample consisted of CD8+ T cells not binding an NS4B(214-222) dextramer, sorted from PBMCs, taken less than 16 days after the first yellow fever vaccination. These receptors all stem from a man aged 18 to 29 who received the YFV17D yellow fever vaccine. The CDR3 runs from the conserved cysteine through the conserved F or W. A D gene is named only where the DNA matches it firmly. Only some rows state a clone size, as once, few, many or a class for expanded clones.

D gene: TRBD2
V gene: TRBV29-1
clone size: NA
J gene: TRBJ2-1
CDR3 protein: CSVGWTSGGNEQFF
CDR3 DNA: TGCAGCGTTGGTTGGACTAGCGGGGGAAATGAGCAGTTCTTC

D gene: TRBD2
V gene: TRBV4-3
clone size: many
J gene: TRBJ2-1
CDR3 protein: CASSQEPAGVLKQFF
CDR3 DNA: TGCGCCAGCAGCCAAGAGCCAGCGGGGGTATTAAAGCAGTTCTTC

D gene: NA
V gene: TRBV4-1
clone size: few
J gene: TRBJ2-3
CDR3 protein: CASSQGWAGITDTQYF
CDR3 DNA: TGCGCCAGCAGCCAGGGCTGGGCAGGGATCACAGATACGCAGTATTTT

D gene: NA
V gene: TRBV4-1
clone size: NA
J gene: TRBJ2-3
CDR3 protein: CASSHKGDAVGTDTQYF
CDR3 DNA: TGCGCCAGCAGCCATAAAGGGGACGCGGTAGGCACAGATACGCAGTATTTT

D gene: NA
V gene: TRBV6-2/TRBV6-3
clone size: few
J gene: TRBJ1-5
CDR3 protein: CASSYGGHRAQHF
CDR3 DNA: TGTGCCAGCAGTTACGGGGGTCACCGGGCCCAGCATTTT

D gene: NA
V gene: TRBV14
clone size: few
J gene: TRBJ2-3
CDR3 protein: CASSSRQGGYTDTQYF
CDR3 DNA: TGTGCCAGCAGCTCACGACAGGGAGGTTATACAGATACGCAGTATTTT

D gene: TRBD1
V gene: TRBV7-6
clone size: many
J gene: TRBJ2-7
CDR3 protein: CASSLRDRGYEQYF
CDR3 DNA: TGTGCCAGCAGCTTGAGGGACAGGGGTTACGAGCAGTACTTC

D gene: NA
V gene: TRBV4-2
clone size: NA
J gene: TRBJ2-7
CDR3 protein: CASSQGQVNEQYF
CDR3 DNA: TGTGCCAGCAGCCAAGGGCAGGTAAACGAGCAGTACTTC

D gene: NA
V gene: TRBV20-1
clone size: few
J gene: TRBJ2-1
CDR3 protein: CSAGRVYEQFF
CDR3 DNA: TGCAGTGCTGGCAGGGTATATGAGCAGTTCTTC

D gene: NA
V gene: TRBV11-2
clone size: NA
J gene: TRBJ1-1
CDR3 protein: CASSFRISKDTEAFF
CDR3 DNA: TGTGCCAGCAGCTTTAGGATTTCAAAGGACACTGAAGCTTTCTTT

D gene: NA
V gene: TRBV20-1
clone size: few
J gene: TRBJ2-5
CDR3 protein: CSAGPGAWETQYF
CDR3 DNA: TGCAGTGCCGGGCCGGGGGCCTGGGAGACCCAGTACTTC